This T cell receptor beta chain comes out of a study of blood T cell repertoires in COVID-19. The overall study: From the United States, Italy and Spain came samples of acute and convalescent COVID-19.

Method: immunoSEQ multiplex PCR; TCRdb's copy keeps in-frame clones and lacks some. This sample has around 250,000 clones, with around 82% found just once. The length of the CDR3 is 12 residues. Trimming left V 2 bases short and J 7 bases short, with 8 bases between. Germline CDR1 and CDR2: SEHNR and FQNEAQ (reference sequence). The specimen was peripheral blood. This chain connects TRBV7-9 to TRBJ1-2, with D unresolved. This sequence originates from a human donor in a cohort sampled during active COVID-19. This CDR3 is CASSLSGSGYTF. The CDR3 DNA sequence: TGTGCCAGCAGCTTATCCGGGTCTGGCTACACCTTC.